Listed here is a single T cell receptor beta chain. Samples came from healthy bone marrow donors. These data come from a study of cytomegalovirus exposure and HLA in healthy donors. Primers included in the PCR were 60 Vbeta and 13 Jbeta primers. Produced via immunoSEQ multiplex PCR; TCRdb's table is partial and in-frame only. The table has around 190,000 clones, around 78% seen once; the top ten hold 14%. V lost 2 bases and J lost 5, with 13 bases in between. The CDR3 sequence is 14 residues long. Germline CDR1 reads SGHDT; CDR2 reads YYEEEE. The receptor's source is a woman in her twenties or thirties in good health and CMV-seropositive. The chain employs TRBV5-6 and TRBJ1-1; tentative D call: TRBD1 (6 bases). What was sequenced was PBMCs. The CDR3 is CASSLQGRGTEAFF. The CDR3, as DNA: TGTGCCAGCAGCTTACAGGGCCGAGGGACTGAAGCTTTCTTT.